These 30 T cell receptor beta chains share one sample of origin, sequenced in a study of molecular identifiers for immune sequencing clone quantification. TCRdb ran MiXCR on the PCR reads and lists one entry per CDR3 protein. The table includes more than 550,000 distinct CDR3 sequences, 25% detected once. The sample was naive CD8+ T cells from blood, with Jurkat cell RNA spiked in. Stated subset: FACS-sorted CD8+CD4-CCR7+CD45RA+ naive T cells. These receptors all come from a human donor in good health. Some libraries in this study had Jurkat cell RNA spiked in.

This clonotype showed up just a few times. The V and J genes are TRBV29-1 and TRBJ2-1, with D hard to call. The CDR3 is 11 residues long. Germline V CDR1 and CDR2: SQVTM, ANQGSEA. V was clipped by 0 bases and J by 7 bases, with 4 bases between them. The CDR3 loop reads CSVEDGNEQFF. The CDR3 region has the DNA TGCAGCGTTGAAGACGGTAATGAGCAGTTCTTC.

Comments on this clonotype: A much larger clone sits a single nucleotide away, making a read error possible. The chain joins TRBV7-6 to TRBJ2-5; D gene unclear. The better agreement between TRBJ2-1 and the DNA end casts doubt on the J call. This CDR3 contains 13 residues. Germline CDR1 is SGHVS and CDR2 is FNYEAQ. The CDR3 is CASSSDKTSTQFF. The CDR3 nucleotides are TGTGCCAGCAGCTCAGACAAGACATCGACCCAGTTCTTC.

V usage is TRBV7-2 and J usage is TRBJ2-7; 11 nucleotides match TRBD1. The CDR3 length is 17 residues. V lost 0 bases to trimming and J lost 2 bases; unmatched junction nucleotides: 6. CDR1 and CDR2 (germline): SGHTA, FQGNSA. As DNA, the CDR3 is TGTGCCAGCAGCTTAGCCTTACCGGGACAGGGGGCCTACGAGCAGTACTTC. Residues: CASSLALPGQGAYEQYF.

Note on this clonotype: A much larger clone lies a single base off, so this may be a read error. This chain links TRBV20-1 with TRBJ2-7; a possible D gene is TRBD2 (5 bases). The CDR3 runs 14 residues. V was shortened by 3 bases and J by 0 bases, with 12 bases between the two germline ends. Per the germline V gene, CDR1 is DFQATT and CDR2 is SNEGSKA (reference sequence). CDR3 coding DNA: TGCAGTGCTAGGCCCTTGACTAACTCCTACGAGCAGTACTTC. This translates into CSARPLTNSYEQYF.

The sample holds a few counts of this clonotype. The chain is built from TRBV12-3 or TRBV12-4 and TRBJ2-2, with D perhaps TRBD2 (5 bases). The CDR3 sequence is 13 residues long. The V and J ends lost 10 bases and 4 bases respectively, with 13 bases between them. The DNA for the CDR3 is TGTGCCATCGACGGAGGTACCACCGGGGAGCTGTTTTTT. Amino acid sequence: CAIDGGTTGELFF.

The chain couples TRBV4-3 to TRBJ2-5, with a weak D call TRBD2 (6 bases). The V end was cut by 0 bases, the J end by 5 bases, with 13 bases between. This CDR3 region has 15 residues. The V gene's germline CDR1 is LGHNA and CDR2 YSLEER. CDR3: CASSQDRGGTETQYF. CDR3 DNA sequence: TGCGCCAGCAGCCAAGATCGAGGAGGGACCGAGACCCAGTACTTC.

This clonotype was detected many times. The chain recombines TRBV7-2 with TRBJ2-7; D perhaps matches TRBD1 (5 bases). The germline V gene has CDR1 SGHTA and CDR2 FQGNSA. CDR3 length: 13 residues. The V and J ends lost 1 base and 7 bases respectively, with 11 bases between them. DNA for the CDR3: TGTGCCAGCAGCTTAGAAGTGGGGCGGGAGCAGTACTTC. This sequence encodes CASSLEVGREQYF. Supplemented by reference TRBV7-2 and TRBJ2-7, the full variable domain reads GAGVSQSPSNKVTEKGKDVELRCDPISGHTALYWYRQSLGQGLEFLIYFQGNSAPDKSGLPSDRFSAERTGGSVSTLTIQRTQQEDSAVYLCASSLEVGREQYFGPGTRLTVT.

V usage is TRBV12-3 or TRBV12-4 and J usage is TRBJ2-2; possibly TRBD2 for D (7 bases). This CDR3 region has 17 residues. Trimming left V 7 bases short and J 4 bases short, with 22 bases between. CDR3 region: CASNPSAGAPITGELFF. The CDR3 nucleotides are TGTGCCAGCAACCCTAGTGCGGGGGCTCCGATCACCGGGGAGCTGTTTTTT.

In this sample, this clonotype turned up many times. V is TRBV7-2 and J is TRBJ2-5; 7 nucleotides line up with TRBD2. V shed 1 base, J shed 5 bases, and the junction held 7 bases outside the gene matches. CDR3 length equals 15 residues. Germline loops: CDR1 SGHTA, CDR2 FQGNSA. In DNA, the CDR3 is TGTGCCAGCAGCTTAGTACCAGGGCGGGGGGAGACCCAGTACTTC. Translation gives CASSLVPGRGETQYF.

V and J are TRBV3-1 and TRBJ2-4, with 9 nucleotides matching TRBD1. The CDR3 totals 18 residues. Germline-derived CDR1 and CDR2 are LGHDT and YNNKEL (reference sequence). V was clipped by 4 bases and J by 7 bases; unmatched bases: 17. CDR3 amino acids: CASSPTLLDRGARNIQYF. The CDR3 DNA reads as TGTGCCAGCAGCCCCACCCTCCTCGACAGGGGGGCCCGGAACATTCAGTACTTC.

A remark on this clonotype: The CDR3 carries no conserved terminal phenylalanine or tryptophan, so it likely arises from a read error. The chain employs TRBV4-3 and TRBJ2-1, with 9 bases aligning to TRBD2. Germline V gives CDR1 LGHNA, CDR2 YSLEER. The ends lost 3 bases at V and 2 bases at J; junction bases unmatched: 5. This CDR3 has 16 residues. CDR3 residues: CASSHQLAGAYNEQFL. DNA of the CDR3: TGCGCCAGCAGCCACCAATTAGCGGGGGCCTACAATGAGCAGTTCCTC.

The table lists this clonotype with a few counts. The chain has TRBV9 and TRBJ2-1; 10 bases map to TRBD2. From germline, CDR1 is SGDLS and CDR2 YYNGEE. CDR3 length equals 18 residues. V gave up 4 bases and J gave up 3 bases; unmatched junction bases: 13. CDR3 in DNA: TGTGCCAGCAGCACCCGCCCCCCGGGACTAGCGTACTACAATGAGCAGTTCTTC. Protein product: CASSTRPPGLAYYNEQFF. Combining the CDR3 with reference TRBV9 and TRBJ2-1 gives the whole variable domain DSGVTQTPKHLITATGQRVTLRCSPRSGDLSVYWYQQSLDQGLQFLIQYYNGEERAKGNILERFSAQQFPDLHSELNLSSLELGDSALYFCASSTRPPGLAYYNEQFFGPGTRLTVL.

The chain joins TRBV9 to TRBJ1-1, with a weak D call TRBD1 (5 bases). Germline CDR1 is SGDLS and CDR2 is YYNGEE. There are 15 residues in the CDR3. Trimming shortened V by 0 bases and J by 1 base, and 10 bases separated the two germline ends. CDR3 DNA sequence: TGTGCCAGCAGCGTAGAGGGCAGGGAGAACACTGAAGCTTTCTTT. The encoded protein is CASSVEGRENTEAFF. Based on the CDR3 plus reference TRBV9 and TRBJ1-1, the full variable domain is DSGVTQTPKHLITATGQRVTLRCSPRSGDLSVYWYQQSLDQGLQFLIQYYNGEERAKGNILERFSAQQFPDLHSELNLSSLELGDSALYFCASSVEGRENTEAFFGQGTRLTVV.

The sample holds a few counts of this clonotype. The J gene is TRBJ2-7, the V gene TRBV27, with TRBD1 as a possible D gene (6 bases). The ends were cut back, 5 bases at V and 0 bases at J, with 11 bases in the middle. Per germline, CDR1 MNHEY and CDR2 SMNVEV (reference sequence). This CDR3 has 14 amino acids. The CDR3 DNA reads TGTGCCAGCAGTCAATCGACAGGCTCCTACGAGCAGTACTTC. Protein product: CASSQSTGSYEQYF.

Concerning this clonotype itself: Being one base from a much bigger clone, this may be a read error. The V call is TRBV12-3 or TRBV12-4, the J call TRBJ2-3; D remains ambiguous. The CDR3 has 12 residues. The CDR3 protein is CASTSGSPLENF. As DNA, the CDR3 is TGTGCCAGCACCTCTGGGTCGCCACTCGAAAATTTT.

In this sample, this clonotype turned up many times. The genes are TRBV20-1 and TRBJ2-7; D could derive from TRBD1 or TRBD2 (5 bases each). The ends were cut back, 1 base at V and 0 bases at J, with 16 bases in the middle. The length of the CDR3 is 16 residues. Germline assignment: CDR1 DFQATT and CDR2 SNEGSKA (reference sequence). The CDR3 DNA reads as TGCAGTGCTAGAGTCCGACGGGACGCGAGCTCCTACGAGCAGTACTTC. Its protein is CSARVRRDASSYEQYF.

Note on this clonotype: This may come from a read error, since a much larger clone is one base off. The chain couples TRBV7-9 to TRBJ2-4; D call uncertain. The CDR3 extends over 16 amino acids. Looked up from germline, CDR1 is SEHNR and CDR2 is FQNEAQ (reference sequence). The CDR3 loop is CASGLGSDLTKNIQYF. In DNA form, the CDR3 reads TGTGCCAGCGGCTTAGGTTCGGATTTAACCAAAAACATTCAGTACTTC.

In this sample, this clonotype turned up many times. The J gene is TRBJ1-5, the V gene TRBV7-9, with TRBD1 identical over 8 bases. Unmatched junction bases numbered 20, after V lost 6 bases and J lost 1 base. The CDR3 is made up of 20 amino acids. Per the germline V gene, CDR1 is SEHNR and CDR2 is FQNEAQ (reference sequence). The CDR3 region has the DNA TGTGCCAGCAGGTTAAATGGAAGTCATGGACAGGGAGGAAGCAATCAGCCCCAGCATTTT. The encoded protein is CASRLNGSHGQGGSNQPQHF.

On this clonotype itself: A much more abundant neighbour one base away suggests this may be a read error. The rearrangement uses TRBV5-6 and TRBJ1-1; 7 positions agree with TRBD1. The germline V gene has CDR1 SGHDT and CDR2 YYEEEE. This CDR3 is 14 amino acids long. V trimming: 3 bases; J trimming: 7 bases; junction bases outside the gene matches: 9. CDR3 protein: CASSCPGGRDEAFF. Written as DNA, the CDR3 is TGTGCCAGCAGCTGCCCAGGGGGACGGGATGAAGCTTTCTTT.

This clonotype was found a few times. CDR3 in amino acids: CSVEEGQGSFYNEQFF. The DNA of the CDR3 is TGCAGCGTTGAAGAAGGACAGGGATCCTTCTACAATGAGCAGTTCTTC. The chain employs TRBV29-1 and TRBJ2-1, with 8 nucleotides matching TRBD1. The V gene's germline CDR1 is SQVTM and CDR2 ANQGSEA. Losses at the gene ends were 0 bases for V and 3 bases for J; bases not matched to a gene: 7. The CDR3 contains 16 residues.

Regarding this clonotype: This may be a read error, as it is one base from a much larger clone. This chain links TRBV29-1 with TRBJ2-1; 7 bases agree with TRBD2. CDR3 size: 13 residues. Germline CDR1 and CDR2: SQVTM and ANQGSEA. The CDR3 DNA sequence: TGCGGCGTTGAAGTCGGGGGGTATGATGAGCAGTTCTTC. Its protein product is CGVEVGGYDEQFF.

About this clonotype itself: A much larger clone lies a single base off, so this may be a read error. This chain joins TRBV6-5 and TRBJ2-5; D gene unclear. The CDR3 has 14 residues. Germline assignment: CDR1 MNHEY and CDR2 SVGAGI. The CDR3 reads CVSTPFSGLETQYF. CDR3 DNA: TGTGTCAGCACCCCGTTTTCGGGTCTAGAGACCCAGTACTTC.

This clonotype has at least ten counts. The J gene is TRBJ2-5, the V gene TRBV7-6, with unresolved D. Germline V CDR1 and CDR2: SGHVS, FNYEAQ. V was clipped by 2 bases and J by 3 bases, with 4 bases between them. This CDR3 has 12 residues. The DNA for the CDR3 is TGTGCCAGCAGCTTACAGGAAGAGACCCAGTACTTC. It specifies CASSLQEETQYF.

On this clonotype: This clone may be a read error of a much larger clone one base away. The chain combines TRBV6-1 with TRBJ1-2; D might be TRBD1 (5 bases). Germline V CDR1 and CDR2: MNHNS, SASEGT. CDR3 length equals 13 residues. The CDR3, as DNA: TGTGCCAGCAGTGAAGGGACATACTATTGCTACACCTTC. Translating it yields CASSEGTYYCYTF.

The chain joins TRBV6-5 to TRBJ2-1; 8 nucleotides line up with TRBD2. This CDR3 region has 16 residues. Germline trimming cut 2 bases from V and 2 bases from J; bases unmatched to any gene: 5. Germline CDR1 and CDR2: MNHEY and SVGAGI. As DNA, the CDR3 is TGTGCCAGCAGTTACGCAACTAGCGGACCCTACAATGAGCAGTTCTTC. This gives the protein CASSYATSGPYNEQFF.

The V and J genes are TRBV6-5 and TRBJ1-4; unclear D gene. Germline CDR1 reads MNHEY; CDR2 reads SVGAGI. Trimming shortened V by 3 bases and J by 7 bases, and 12 bases separated the two germline ends. The CDR3 totals 14 residues. CDR3 nucleotide sequence: TGTGCCAGCAGTTATTTGGTTGTGCTTGAAAAACTGTTTTTT. This codes for CASSYLVVLEKLFF.

This clonotype came up once. At one end the junction does not follow the germline gene, possibly because of a read error. V is TRBV5-3 and J is TRBJ2-5; D may be TRBD1 (6 bases). TRBV5-3 qualifies as an ORF whose function is uncertain. The CDR3 length is 17 residues. The CDR3 region has the DNA TGTGCCAGCAGCTTGGTGCGGACAGAGACATACCAAGAGACCCAGTACTTC. It encodes CASSLVRTETYQETQYF.

In its sample, this clonotype was seen many times. V usage is TRBV7-9 and J usage is TRBJ2-7; 8 bases are shared with TRBD2. The CDR3 is 13 amino acids. After removal of 0 bases from V and 6 bases from J, the junction contained 1 base not matched to a gene. The germline CDR1 and CDR2 sequences are SEHNR and FQNEAQ (reference sequence). CDR3 nucleotides: TGTGCCAGCAGCTTAGCCGGGAGGGTCGAGCAGTACTTC. Translating it yields CASSLAGRVEQYF.

This clonotype was counted at least ten times. The genes are TRBV20-1 and TRBJ2-7; 7 bases match TRBD2. V shed 2 bases, J shed 1 base, and the junction held 2 bases outside the gene matches. Looked up from germline, CDR1 is DFQATT and CDR2 is SNEGSKA (reference sequence). The CDR3 length is 13 residues. The CDR3 nucleotides read TGCAGTGCTAGACCCGGGAGGTCCTACGAGCAGTACTTC. Encoded protein: CSARPGRSYEQYF.

The chain employs TRBV6-6 and TRBJ2-7; D is perhaps TRBD1 (5 bases). Germline CDR1 reads MNHNY; CDR2 reads SVGAGI (reference sequence). Trimming took 6 bases from V and 1 from J, leaving 22 bases between them. This CDR3 comprises 17 residues. The CDR3 DNA is TGTGCCAGCAGAACCACCAGGGCCTCGCCAGGATCCTACGAGCAGTACTTC. This encodes CASRTTRASPGSYEQYF.